This is a list of T cell receptor beta chains from one sample in a study of TIL therapy for anti-PD-1-resistant metastatic lung cancer. Clones were sequenced by immunoSEQ multiplex PCR, and TCRdb holds only the in-frame ones, with some missing. The data show 45,000 to 50,000 clones, about three quarters seen once. The sequenced sample was tumor tissue, obtained at baseline. Source of these receptors: a person aged 25-79 years with non-small cell lung cancer. Each CDR3 is given with its conserved first and last residue. D genes are given only for firm matches. The size field is filled for only some rows; it gives once, few, many or a size class.

18	TRBV5-3	.	TRBJ1-4	.	CARSCDSQRGVTNEKLFF	TGTGCCAGAAGTTGTGACAGTCAACGCGGGGTGACTAATGAAAAACTGTTTTTT
15	TRBV10-3	.	TRBJ2-3	TRBD1	CAISESDRGTDTQYF	TGTGCCATCAGTGAGTCCGACAGGGGAACAGATACGCAGTATTTT
14	TRBV10-3	.	TRBJ2-7	TRBD1	CAISAREGAHEQYF	TGTGCCATCAGCGCGAGAGAGGGGGCCCACGAGCAGTACTTC
15	TRBV10-2	few	TRBJ1-5	TRBD1	CASNPGGASNQPQHF	TGCGCCAGCAACCCAGGGGGGGCAAGCAATCAGCCCCAGCATTTT
15	TRBV19	.	TRBJ2-3	TRBD2	CASQLAGVWTDTQYF	TGTGCCAGCCAACTAGCGGGAGTTTGGACAGATACGCAGTATTTT
13	TRBV27	.	TRBJ1-2	.	CASSPGGERGYTF	TGTGCCAGCAGCCCCGGGGGGGAGAGGGGCTACACCTTC
16	TRBV5-6	.	TRBJ2-5	TRBD1	CASSLRQGGVGKTQYF	TGTGCCAGCAGCTTAAGACAGGGTGGGGTAGGAAAGACCCAGTACTTC
14	TRBV7-9	.	TRBJ1-6	.	CASSLGASTSPLHF	TGTGCCAGCAGCTTAGGGGCCTCCACATCACCCCTCCACTTT
13	TRBV6-1	.	TRBJ1-2	.	CASSVTGQYGYTF	TGTGCCAGCAGTGTGACAGGACAATATGGCTACACCTTC
14	TRBV5-4	.	TRBJ2-7	.	CASSFGGQSYEQYF	TGTGCCAGCAGCTTCGGGGGGCAGAGCTACGAGCAGTACTTC
17	TRBV7-8	.	TRBJ2-2	TRBD2	CASSVSGSTSNTGELFF	TGTGCCAGCAGCGTTAGCGGGTCCACCTCGAACACCGGGGAGCTGTTTTTT
14	TRBV30	once	TRBJ1-1	.	CAWSVKVLNTEAFF	TGTGCCTGGAGTGTAAAGGTCCTGAACACTGAAGCTTTCTTT
15	TRBV7-9	.	TRBJ1-3	TRBD1	CASSWTGEGGNTIYF	TGTGCCAGCAGCTGGACAGGGGAAGGTGGAAACACCATATATTTT